What follows are 15 T cell receptor beta chains derived from one specimen sequenced in a study of blood T cell repertoires in COVID-19. Sequenced by immunoSEQ multiplex PCR; TCRdb stores in-frame clones only, minus some. The table lists a few hundred thousand clones, 80% to 90% of them singletons. Sequenced input: PBMCs or T cells enriched from blood (not recorded which). The source of these receptors is a middle-aged man who had recovered from COVID-19.

This clone has just one count. The chain combines TRBV5-1 with TRBJ1-2, with D perhaps TRBD1 (5 bases). V was pared by 2 bases and J by 5 bases, with 13 bases between. Germline V CDR1 and CDR2: SGHRS, YFSETQ. The CDR3 is 14 amino acids. CDR3 bases: TGCGCCAGCAGCTTAATAAGGGGCAGATATGGCTACACCTTC. Translating gives CASSLIRGRYGYTF.

This clone was detected only a few times. The V gene is TRBV20-1, the J gene TRBJ1-1; TRBD1 matches at 7 bases. This CDR3 is 15 amino acids long. Per the germline V gene, CDR1 is DFQATT and CDR2 is SNEGSKA (reference sequence). Germline trimming cut 3 bases from V and 1 base from J; bases unmatched to any gene: 8. The CDR3 spells CSASTGVGWNTEAFF. The CDR3 DNA follows: TGCAGTGCTAGTACAGGGGTCGGCTGGAACACTGAAGCTTTCTTT.

In its sample, this clone was seen once. This chain uses TRBV7-9 with TRBJ2-3, with D maybe TRBD1 (5 bases). Germline-derived CDR1 and CDR2 are SEHNR and FQNEAQ (reference sequence). Trimming left V 4 bases short and J 3 bases short, with 11 bases between. This CDR3 is 14 amino acids long. The CDR3 region is CASSSFRVTDTQYF. In DNA, the CDR3 is TGTGCCAGCAGCTCGTTCAGGGTAACAGATACGCAGTATTTT.

The CDR3 spells CASSDGRGNTEAFF. CDR3 sequence (DNA): TGTGCCAGCAGTGACGGCAGGGGGAACACTGAAGCTTTCTTT. This chain links TRBV2 with TRBJ1-1; TRBD1 might be the D (6 bases). CDR1 is SNHLY and CDR2 is FYNNEI in the germline V gene. The CDR3 sequence is 14 residues long. V was cut by 3 bases and J by 1 base, with 9 bases left in between.

V and J are TRBV5-1 and TRBJ2-7; 7 bases are shared with TRBD1. Trimming at V came to 4 bases and at J to 0 bases, leaving 7 bases not matched to a gene. Germline assignment: CDR1 SGHRS and CDR2 YFSETQ. This CDR3 comprises 15 residues. CDR3: CASSHLQGTSYEQYF. The DNA for the CDR3 is TGCGCCAGCAGCCACCTACAGGGGACCTCCTACGAGCAGTACTTC.

This clone is a singleton in its sample. V is TRBV10-3 and J is TRBJ1-1; a weak D match, TRBD1 (5 bases). CDR3 length: 14 amino acids. The germline V gene has CDR1 ENHRY and CDR2 SYGVKD. Trimming cost V 4 bases and J 5 bases, with 14 bases left between them. The CDR3 region is CAISGGELRTEAFF. CDR3 nucleotide sequence: TGTGCCATCAGTGGGGGGGAGTTGAGGACTGAAGCTTTCTTT.

There are many counts of this clone. The chain has TRBV19 and TRBJ1-6; 7 bases are shared with TRBD1. This CDR3 comprises 15 residues. V shed 3 bases, J shed 9 bases, and the junction held 8 bases outside the gene matches. CDR1 LNHDA and CDR2 SQIVND come from the germline V gene (reference sequence). CDR3 nucleotide sequence: TGTGCCAGTAGTATTATCCGGGACAGTGGTTCACCCCTCCACTTT. Translating it yields CASSIIRDSGSPLHF.

The chain links TRBV2 to TRBJ1-2; tentative D call: TRBD1 (5 bases). Deletions cut 5 bases from V and 0 bases from J, with 19 bases between. The CDR3 spans 17 residues. Germline V gene sequence: CDR1 SNHLY, CDR2 FYNNEI. The CDR3 DNA follows: TGTGCCAGCAGTCCGGGACTCACCCCGGCCGCTAACTATGGCTACACCTTC. Translating gives CASSPGLTPAANYGYTF.

The chain is built from TRBV6-1 and TRBJ2-7, with TRBD2 matching 7 bases. The V gene end was trimmed by 1 base and the J gene end by 0 bases; junction bases not matched to a gene: 3. The CDR3 length is 15 residues. CDR1 and CDR2 from the germline V gene are MNHNS and SASEGT. This CDR3 reads CASSEGGGYSYEQYF. The DNA for the CDR3 is TGTGCCAGCAGTGAAGGCGGGGGATACTCCTACGAGCAGTACTTC.

The chain uses TRBV20-1 and TRBJ1-5; maybe TRBD1 (6 bases). The germline V gene has CDR1 DFQATT and CDR2 SNEGSKA (reference sequence). The CDR3 covers 17 residues. V lost 3 bases and J lost 0, with 18 bases in between. The CDR3 is CSASRGGLAASNQPQHF. The CDR3, as DNA: TGCAGTGCTAGTAGGGGGGGGCTCGCTGCTAGCAATCAGCCCCAGCATTTT.

The chain links TRBV11-2 to TRBJ2-5; D is possibly TRBD2 (6 bases). CDR3 length: 13 residues. Germline CDR1 is SGHAT and CDR2 is FQNNGV. V shed 5 bases and J shed 5 bases, with 12 bases lying between them. CDR3 sequence reads: CASSPRTMETQYF. The CDR3 DNA is TGTGCCAGCAGCCCGCGGACTATGGAGACCCAGTACTTC.

The CDR3 region is CASSPPEQGVYEQYF. The DNA of the CDR3 is TGTGCCAGCTCACCTCCCGAACAGGGAGTTTACGAGCAGTACTTC. The chain has TRBV18 and TRBJ2-7; TRBD1 is a possible D gene (6 bases). The V end was cut by 3 bases, the J end by 4 bases, with 16 bases between. The CDR3 extends over 15 amino acids. Germline loops: CDR1 KGHSH, CDR2 LQKENI.

J is TRBJ2-5 and V is TRBV9; 9 bases align to TRBD2. The CDR3 has 16 residues. Germline V gene sequence: CDR1 SGDLS, CDR2 YYNGEE. The ends lost 0 bases at V and 6 bases at J; junction bases unmatched: 9. CDR3 residues: CASSVASLAGKQTQYF. In DNA form, the CDR3 reads TGTGCCAGCAGCGTAGCGTCTCTAGCGGGAAAGCAGACCCAGTACTTC.

This sequence joins TRBV6-6 and TRBJ1-3; D is unresolved. The CDR3 loop spans 15 amino acids. Germline CDR1 reads MNHNY; CDR2 reads SVGAGI (reference sequence). V lost 2 bases and J 2 bases, leaving 10 bases between the germline ends. This chain's CDR3 is CASSYTSGAGNTIYF. The CDR3, as DNA: TGTGCCAGCAGTTACACGTCGGGAGCTGGAAACACCATATATTTT.

The chain is built from TRBV9 and TRBJ1-4; TRBD1 matches at 10 bases. Germline lookup yields CDR1 SGDLS and CDR2 YYNGEE. Losses at the gene ends were 0 bases for V and 4 bases for J; bases not matched to a gene: 3. This CDR3 spans 16 amino acids. Here the CDR3 DNA reads TGTGCCAGCAGCGTAGGGTGGGACAGGGGTAATGAAAAACTGTTTTTT. It is translated as CASSVGWDRGNEKLFF.